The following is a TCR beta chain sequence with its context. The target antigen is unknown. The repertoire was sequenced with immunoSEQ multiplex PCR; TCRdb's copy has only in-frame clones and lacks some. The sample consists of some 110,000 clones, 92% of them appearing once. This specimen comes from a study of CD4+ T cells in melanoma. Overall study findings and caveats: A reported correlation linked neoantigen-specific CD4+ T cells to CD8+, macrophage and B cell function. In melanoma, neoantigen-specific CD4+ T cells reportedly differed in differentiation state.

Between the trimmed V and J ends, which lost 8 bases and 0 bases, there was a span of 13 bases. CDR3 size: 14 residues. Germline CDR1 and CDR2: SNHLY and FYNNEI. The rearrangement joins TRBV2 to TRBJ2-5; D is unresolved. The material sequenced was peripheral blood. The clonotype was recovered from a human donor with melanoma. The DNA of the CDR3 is TGTGCCAGCCTATTTACAGAGTACCAAGAGACCCAGTACTTC. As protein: CASLFTEYQETQYF.